This T cell receptor (beta chain) was captured in a study of cytomegalovirus exposure and HLA in healthy donors. Study outcomes and limitations: Near-uniform donor sequencing depth was presumed by presence/absence analyses. As a later analysis showed, several of the most significant clusters appeared to be linked to common viral pathogens. The study recorded more than 150 TCR beta chains that were cytomegalovirus-associated.

Of note for this clone: Its antigen is as yet unknown.

The PCR had 60 Vbeta and 13 Jbeta primers. TCRdb's table, derived via immunoSEQ multiplex PCR, lists solely in-frame clones and lacks some. The repertoire includes some 150,000 clones, less than 85% of them detected once, and over 1.1% sits in the top ten. V dropped 0 bases and J dropped 5; count of bases not matched to a gene: 1. CDR1 is MGHRA, CDR2 YSYEKL, per germline. The CDR3 consists of 14 residues. Sequencing was performed on PBMCs. This chain connects TRBV4-1 to TRBJ1-5; 7 nucleotides agree with TRBD1. The sequence derives from a man aged 60-69 years in good health and CMV-seronegative. This chain's CDR3 is CASSQDGTDQPQHF. The CDR3 nucleotides are TGCGCCAGCAGCCAAGACGGGACAGATCAGCCCCAGCATTTT.